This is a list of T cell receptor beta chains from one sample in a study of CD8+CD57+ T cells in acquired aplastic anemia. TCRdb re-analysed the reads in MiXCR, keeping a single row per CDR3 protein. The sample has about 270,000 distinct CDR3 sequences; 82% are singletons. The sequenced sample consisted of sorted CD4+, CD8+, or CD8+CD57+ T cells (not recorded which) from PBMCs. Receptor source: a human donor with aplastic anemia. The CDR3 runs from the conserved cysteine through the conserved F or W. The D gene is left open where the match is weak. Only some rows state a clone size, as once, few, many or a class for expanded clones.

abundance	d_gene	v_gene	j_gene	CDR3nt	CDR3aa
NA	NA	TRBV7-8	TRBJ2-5	TGTGCCACCAGCTTGGCCGCCAGCCAAGAGACCCAGTACTTC	CATSLAASQETQYF
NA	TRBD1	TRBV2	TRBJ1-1	TGCGCCAGCAGCTTCGGGGGGACAGGGAACAAGTATTTTGGCTTT	CASSFGGTGNKYFGF
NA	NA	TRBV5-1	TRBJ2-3	TGCGCCAGCGGCTTGGGGGGCGGGGAATGGCAGTATTTT	CASGLGGGEWQYF
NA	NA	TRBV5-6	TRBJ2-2	TGTGCCAGCAGCTTGGGCGGCGGGGTTGGCACCGGGGAGCTGTTTTTT	CASSLGGGVGTGELFF
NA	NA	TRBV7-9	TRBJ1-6	TGTGCCAGCAGCTTGCAGGGAGGCGGCTATAACTCTCACCTCCACTTT	CASSLQGGGYNSHLHF
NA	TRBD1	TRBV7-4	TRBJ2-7	TGTGCCAGCAGCTCACCAGCCGGGACAGGGGTCCCCGAGCAGTACTTC	CASSSPAGTGVPEQYF
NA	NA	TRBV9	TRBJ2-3	NA	CASSVGPDTQYFQYF
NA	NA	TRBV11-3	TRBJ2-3	TGTGCCAGCGGCTTGGAGAGGGACGATACGCAGTATTTT	CASGLERDDTQYF
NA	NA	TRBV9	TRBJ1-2	TGTGCCAGCAGCTTGGAGGAGTATGGGCTGGTATATGGCTACACCTTC	CASSLEEYGLVYGYTF
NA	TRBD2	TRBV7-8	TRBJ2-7	TGTGCCACCAGTCTTGGACTAGCGGGAGGTGACGAGTATTACTTC	CATSLGLAGGDEYYF
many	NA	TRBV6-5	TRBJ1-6	TGTGCCAGCAGTTACGGGGGCGGCAATTCACCCCTCCACTTT	CASSYGGGNSPLHF
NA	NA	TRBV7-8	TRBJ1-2	TGTGCCAGCAGCTTAGGGCGAGGTCCCGATTCCCAGTTC	CASSLGRGPDSQF
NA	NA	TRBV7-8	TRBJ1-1	TGTGCCAGCAGCTTAGCGCGGGGTCGCGATACGCAGTCTTTTTTC	CASSLARGRDTQSFF
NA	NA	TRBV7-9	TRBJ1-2	TGTGCCAGCAGCTTTGGACTAAGCGGTGGCTACACCTTC	CASSFGLSGGYTF
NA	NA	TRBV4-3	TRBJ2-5	TGCGCCAGCAGCCAACACGGGACCCAAGAGACCCAGTACTTC	CASSQHGTQETQYF
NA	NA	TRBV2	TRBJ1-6	TGTGCCAGCAGTGATCGCGGTCCGTATTCACCCCTCCACTTT	CASSDRGPYSPLHF
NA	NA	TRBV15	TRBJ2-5	TGTGCCACCAGCAGAGGTGATAGCGAAGAGACCCAGTACTTC	CATSRGDSEETQYF
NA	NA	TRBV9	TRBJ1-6	TGTGCCAGCAGCTTGGGGGCAGATACGCAGAATTCTCCCCTCCACTTT	CASSLGADTQNSPLHF